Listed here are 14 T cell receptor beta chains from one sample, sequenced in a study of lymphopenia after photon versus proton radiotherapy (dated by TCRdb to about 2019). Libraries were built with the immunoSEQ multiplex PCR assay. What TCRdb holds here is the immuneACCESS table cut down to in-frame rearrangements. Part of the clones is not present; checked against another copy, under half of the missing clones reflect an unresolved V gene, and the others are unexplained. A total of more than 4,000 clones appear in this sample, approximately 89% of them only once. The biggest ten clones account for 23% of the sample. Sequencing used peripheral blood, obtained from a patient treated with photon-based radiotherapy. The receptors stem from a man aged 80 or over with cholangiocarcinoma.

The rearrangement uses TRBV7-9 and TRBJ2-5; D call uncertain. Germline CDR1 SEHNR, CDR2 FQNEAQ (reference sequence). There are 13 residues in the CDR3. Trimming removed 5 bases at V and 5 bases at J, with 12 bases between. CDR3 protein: CASSLRPEETQYF. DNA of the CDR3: TGTGCCAGCAGCCTTCGACCTGAGGAGACCCAGTACTTC.

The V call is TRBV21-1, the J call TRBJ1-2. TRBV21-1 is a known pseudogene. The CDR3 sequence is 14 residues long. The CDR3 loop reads CASSPQGLDYGYTF. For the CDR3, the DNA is TGTGCCAGCAGCCCACAGGGACTAGACTATGGCTACACCTTC.

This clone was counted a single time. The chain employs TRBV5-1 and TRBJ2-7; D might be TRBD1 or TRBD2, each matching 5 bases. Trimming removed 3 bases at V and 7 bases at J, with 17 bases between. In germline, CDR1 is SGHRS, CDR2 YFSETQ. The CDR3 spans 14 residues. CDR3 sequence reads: CASSSPDGTGEQYF. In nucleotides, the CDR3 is TGCGCCAGCAGCTCTCCAGACGGGACCGGGGAGCAGTACTTC.

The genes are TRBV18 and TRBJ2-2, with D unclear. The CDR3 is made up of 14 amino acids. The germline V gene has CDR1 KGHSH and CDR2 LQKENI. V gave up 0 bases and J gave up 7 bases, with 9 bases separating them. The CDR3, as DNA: TGTGCCAGCTCACCACCAGGCCGAGTCGGGGAGCTGTTTTTT. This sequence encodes CASSPPGRVGELFF. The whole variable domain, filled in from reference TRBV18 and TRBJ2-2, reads NAGVMQNPRHLVRRRGQEARLRCSPMKGHSHVYWYRQLPEEGLKFMVYLQKENIIDESGMPKERFSAEFPKEGPSILRIQQVVRGDSAAYFCASSPPGRVGELFFGEGSRLTVL.

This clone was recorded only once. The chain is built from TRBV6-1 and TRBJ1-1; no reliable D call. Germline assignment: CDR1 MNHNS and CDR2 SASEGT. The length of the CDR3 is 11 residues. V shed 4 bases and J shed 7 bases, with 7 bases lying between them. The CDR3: CASSVTSEAFF. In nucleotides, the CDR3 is TGTGCCAGCAGTGTCACAAGTGAAGCTTTCTTT.

CDR3 residues: CASSFRHGELFF. Here the CDR3 DNA reads TGCGCCAGCAGCTTCCGGCACGGGGAGCTGTTTTTT. The rearrangement joins TRBV5-1 to TRBJ2-2; no firm D call. The germline gives CDR1 SGHRS, CDR2 YFSETQ. The CDR3 is 12 amino acids. The V and J ends lost 2 bases and 7 bases respectively, with 6 bases between them.

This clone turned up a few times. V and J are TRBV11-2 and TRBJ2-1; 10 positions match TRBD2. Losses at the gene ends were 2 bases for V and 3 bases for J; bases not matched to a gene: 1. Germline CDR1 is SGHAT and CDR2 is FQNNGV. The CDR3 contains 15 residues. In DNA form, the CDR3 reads TGTGCCAGCAGCTTAAGCGGGGGGGACTACAATGAGCAGTTCTTC. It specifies CASSLSGGDYNEQFF.

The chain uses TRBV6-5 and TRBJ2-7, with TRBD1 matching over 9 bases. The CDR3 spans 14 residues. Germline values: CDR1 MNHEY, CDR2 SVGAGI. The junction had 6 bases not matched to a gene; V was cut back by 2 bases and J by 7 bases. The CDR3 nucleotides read TGTGCCAGCAGTTACGAAGGGACAGGGAGTGAGCAGTACTTC. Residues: CASSYEGTGSEQYF.

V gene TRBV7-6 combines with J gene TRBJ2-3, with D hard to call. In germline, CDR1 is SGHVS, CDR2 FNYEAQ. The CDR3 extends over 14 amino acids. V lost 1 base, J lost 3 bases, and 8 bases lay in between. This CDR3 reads CASSLDGRTDTQYF. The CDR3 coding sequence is TGTGCCAGCAGCTTAGACGGTAGAACAGATACGCAGTATTTT.

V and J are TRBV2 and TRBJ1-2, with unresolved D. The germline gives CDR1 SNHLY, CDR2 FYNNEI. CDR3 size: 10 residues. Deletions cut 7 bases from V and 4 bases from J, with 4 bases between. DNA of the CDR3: TGTGCCAGCACGAGCTATGGCTACACCTTC. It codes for CASTSYGYTF.

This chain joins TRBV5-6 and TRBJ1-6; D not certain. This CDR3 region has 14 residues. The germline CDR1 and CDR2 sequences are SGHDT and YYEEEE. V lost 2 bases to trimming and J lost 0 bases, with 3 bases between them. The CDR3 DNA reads TGTGCCAGCAGCTTCCACTCCTATAATTCACCCCTCCACTTT. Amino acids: CASSFHSYNSPLHF.

In nucleotides, the CDR3 is TGTGCCAGCAGCCATACAGGAGTGACTAACTCCTACGAGCAGTACTTC. Its protein product is CASSHTGVTNSYEQYF. The chain joins TRBV7-9 to TRBJ2-7; D tentatively reads TRBD1 or TRBD2 (5 bases each). Germline V gives CDR1 SEHNR, CDR2 FQNEAQ (reference sequence). V gave up 5 bases and J gave up 0 bases, with 17 bases separating them. This CDR3 is built from 16 residues.

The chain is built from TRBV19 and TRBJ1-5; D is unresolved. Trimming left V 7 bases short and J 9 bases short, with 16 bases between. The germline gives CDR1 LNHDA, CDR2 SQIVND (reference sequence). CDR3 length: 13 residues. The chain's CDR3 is CASIGPEQAPQHF. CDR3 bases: TGTGCCAGTATCGGGCCAGAGCAGGCGCCCCAGCATTTT.

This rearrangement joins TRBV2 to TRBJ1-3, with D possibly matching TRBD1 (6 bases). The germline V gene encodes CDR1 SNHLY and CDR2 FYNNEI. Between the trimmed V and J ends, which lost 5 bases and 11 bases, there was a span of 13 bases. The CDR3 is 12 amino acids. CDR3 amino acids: CASSQQGGPIYF. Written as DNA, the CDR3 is TGTGCCAGCAGTCAACAGGGTGGGCCCATATATTTT.